This TCR beta chain came from a study of blood T cell repertoires in COVID-19. Study at large: The United States, Italy and Spain supplied acute and convalescent COVID-19 samples. The analysed material was cDNA or gDNA that came from T cells, B-cell-depleted T cells, or PBMCs.

Unmatched junction bases numbered 3, after V lost 4 bases and J lost 0 bases. Germline V gene sequence: CDR1 MNHEY, CDR2 SVGAGI. This CDR3 has 15 residues. In the original processing: Quantification of nucleated cells was approximated via reference gene primer amplification. Profiling relied on immunoSEQ multiplex PCR, and the TCRdb table lists in-frame clones only, not all of them. V, J and clone size are those of that table, while D and trimming were read from the DNA. Altogether some 180,000 clones are present, around 90% being singletons, with the ten largest covering roughly 2%. The V gene is TRBV6-5, the J gene TRBJ1-5, with 7 nucleotides matching TRBD1. The source material was peripheral blood. This receptor was obtained from a man aged 45-65 years who had recovered from COVID-19. The CDR3, as DNA: TGTGCCAGCAGTTTGGGACAGCTTAGCAATCAGCCCCAGCATTTT. Translation gives CASSLGQLSNQPQHF.